These T cell receptor beta chains were read from a single sample in a study of T cell responses to AZD1222 COVID-19 vaccine. The repertoire was sequenced with immunoSEQ multiplex PCR; TCRdb's copy has only in-frame clones and lacks some. This table holds fewer than 110,000 clones, roughly 90% found once. The source material was peripheral blood, sampled 28 days after the second AZD1222 dose. These receptors originate from an adult who received the AZD1222 COVID-19 vaccine. Each CDR3 is given with its conserved first and last residue. A D gene is named only where the DNA matches it firmly. Rows may omit the clone size; those that give it use once, few, many or a size class.

v_call	clone_size	d_call	j_call	cdr3_aa	cdr3_nt
TRBV13	NA	NA	TRBJ2-2	CASSLEVLAATGELFF	TGTGCCAGCAGCTTAGAAGTTTTAGCAGCCACCGGGGAGCTGTTTTTT
TRBV25-1	NA	NA	TRBJ2-1	CASSGGGVSEQFF	TGTGCCAGCAGTGGAGGCGGGGTCTCGGAGCAGTTCTTC
TRBV6-1	few	NA	TRBJ1-1	CASSDPTDTEAFF	TGTGCCAGCAGTGACCCCACAGACACTGAAGCTTTCTTT
TRBV10-2	NA	NA	TRBJ2-1	CASSESAGKSGDEQFF	TGCGCCAGCAGTGAATCAGCAGGGAAGTCTGGCGATGAGCAGTTCTTC
TRBV7-3	once	NA	TRBJ2-3	CASSTGTDTQYF	TGTGCCAGCAGCACAGGCACAGATACGCAGTATTTT
TRBV2	NA	NA	TRBJ2-5	CASSEASGVQETQYF	TGTGCCAGCAGTGAAGCGTCAGGAGTCCAAGAGACCCAGTACTTC
TRBV4-1	NA	NA	TRBJ2-5	CASSQDGYGQETQYF	TGCGCCAGCAGCCAAGACGGTTACGGCCAAGAGACCCAGTACTTC
TRBV5-1	medium-sized	NA	TRBJ1-3	CASMVDPSGNTIYF	TGCGCCAGCATGGTCGACCCATCTGGAAACACCATATATTTT
TRBV24-1	NA	NA	TRBJ1-5	CATSDGVQPQHF	TGTGCCACCAGTGACGGGGTTCAGCCCCAGCATTTT
TRBV6-5	NA	NA	TRBJ1-1	CAGGVGRGATAEAFF	TGTGCCGGAGGGGTTGGGCGGGGGGCTACAGCTGAAGCTTTCTTT
TRBV5-1	NA	NA	TRBJ1-1	CATPDAMNTEAFF	TGCGCCACCCCAGACGCAATGAACACTGAAGCTTTCTTT
TRBV6-5	once	NA	TRBJ1-1	CASSSKTATNTEAFF	TGTGCCAGCAGTTCCAAGACGGCAACGAACACTGAAGCTTTCTTT
TRBV18	NA	NA	TRBJ2-2	CASSPRKDSTGELFF	TGTGCCAGCTCACCCCGAAAGGACAGCACCGGGGAGCTGTTTTTT
TRBV14	NA	NA	TRBJ2-1	CASSQRRIRAVNEQFF	TGTGCCAGCAGCCAACGAAGGATTAGGGCGGTCAATGAGCAGTTCTTC
TRBV6-5	NA	TRBD1	TRBJ1-1	CASSSPRTGGYTEAFF	TGTGCCAGCAGTTCGCCCCGCACAGGGGGCTACACTGAAGCTTTCTTT
TRBV12-5	NA	NA	TRBJ1-1	CVSRDSLNTEAFF	TGTGTTTCTCGAGACAGTCTGAACACTGAAGCTTTCTTT
TRBV6-5	NA	NA	TRBJ2-7	CASTSPGAPYEQYF	TGTGCCAGCACCTCCCCGGGTGCCCCCTACGAGCAGTACTTC
TRBV9	NA	NA	TRBJ1-3	CASSVEPGVGNTIYF	TGTGCCAGCAGCGTAGAGCCGGGGGTTGGAAACACCATATATTTT
TRBV11-2	many	NA	TRBJ1-2	CASSLEGSWRDYGYTF	TGTGCCAGCAGCTTAGAAGGTTCATGGAGGGACTATGGCTACACCTTC
TRBV11-2	NA	NA	TRBJ1-1	CASSFHKNTEAFF	TGTGCCAGCAGCTTCCACAAGAACACTGAAGCTTTCTTT
TRBV2	NA	TRBD1	TRBJ2-7	CASSGTGRLYEQYF	TGTGCCAGCAGTGGGACAGGGAGACTCTACGAGCAGTACTTC
TRBV5-8	NA	NA	TRBJ1-1	CASSTGDIGFAEAFF	TGTGCCAGCAGCACCGGGGACATTGGCTTCGCTGAAGCTTTCTTT
TRBV12-3/TRBV12-4	NA	TRBD1	TRBJ2-1	CASSPTGEGEQFF	TGTGCCAGCAGTCCCACAGGGGAAGGTGAGCAGTTCTTC
TRBV2	NA	NA	TRBJ2-7	CASRRAEWTYEQYF	TGTGCCAGCAGGCGTGCGGAGTGGACCTACGAGCAGTACTTC
TRBV4-1	few	NA	TRBJ1-4	CASSQDGSEKLFF	TGCGCCAGCAGCCAAGACGGGTCTGAAAAACTGTTTTTT
TRBV2	NA	NA	TRBJ2-1	CASRGGFSEQFF	TGTGCCAGCAGGGGGGGCTTTAGTGAGCAGTTCTTC
TRBV6-1	few	NA	TRBJ2-7	CASSELYEQYF	TGTGCCAGCAGTGAACTCTACGAGCAGTACTTC
TRBV6-1	NA	TRBD1	TRBJ1-5	CASSGGTGEHGQPQHF	TGTGCCAGCAGTGGCGGGACAGGGGAACATGGTCAGCCCCAGCATTTT
TRBV19	once	NA	TRBJ1-1	CASSSSRGGTEAFF	TGTGCCAGTAGTTCCTCCCGAGGAGGGACTGAAGCTTTCTTT
TRBV21-1	NA	NA	TRBJ2-7	CAHYEQYF	TGTGCCCACTACGAGCAGTACTTC
TRBV5-1	NA	NA	TRBJ1-1	CASSGGGPEAFF	TGCGCCAGCAGCGGAGGCGGGCCTGAAGCTTTCTTT
TRBV28	NA	TRBD1	TRBJ2-7	CASSSGQDSYEQYF	TGTGCCAGCAGTTCCGGACAGGACTCCTACGAGCAGTACTTC
TRBV19	NA	NA	TRBJ2-5	CASSIQGRKTQYF	TGTGCCAGTAGTATACAGGGTAGAAAGACCCAGTACTTC
TRBV18	NA	TRBD2	TRBJ2-1	CASSPPMGGSSNNEQFF	TGTGCCAGCTCACCACCGATGGGGGGGAGTTCAAACAATGAGCAGTTCTTC
TRBV7-9	NA	NA	TRBJ2-1	CASSFSVGEQFF	TGTGCCAGCAGTTTCTCGGTGGGTGAGCAGTTCTTC
TRBV18	NA	NA	TRBJ1-3	CASSPSYSSGNTIYF	TGTGCCAGCTCACCGAGTTACAGCTCTGGAAACACCATATATTTT
TRBV24-1	once	NA	TRBJ2-5	CATSDSPGGQWGETQYF	TGTGCCACCAGTGATTCTCCAGGTGGGCAGTGGGGAGAGACCCAGTACTTC
TRBV24-1	NA	TRBD1	TRBJ2-5	CATSDSFGQGDGKTQYF	TGTGCCACCAGTGACTCCTTCGGACAGGGGGATGGGAAGACCCAGTACTTC
TRBV7-2	NA	NA	TRBJ2-1	CASSLDYGGLYYNEQFF	TGTGCCAGCAGCTTAGATTACGGGGGGCTATACTACAATGAGCAGTTCTTC
TRBV6-1	NA	TRBD2	TRBJ2-7	CASSEQLAGGVEQYF	TGTGCCAGCAGTGAACAACTAGCGGGAGGTGTCGAGCAGTACTTC
TRBV7-8	NA	NA	TRBJ2-5	CASSLGADQETQYF	TGTGCCAGCAGCTTAGGGGCAGACCAAGAGACCCAGTACTTC
TRBV11-2	NA	NA	TRBJ1-1	CASSARTSTGNTEAFF	TGTGCCAGCAGCGCCCGGACGTCGACAGGGAACACTGAAGCTTTCTTT
TRBV9	NA	NA	TRBJ1-6	CASSVTGINDSPLHF	TGTGCCAGCAGCGTAACAGGGATTAATGATTCACCCCTCCACTTT
TRBV5-4	NA	TRBD1	TRBJ1-2	CASSVGTGPYYGYTF	TGTGCCAGCAGCGTCGGGACAGGGCCGTACTATGGCTACACCTTC
TRBV30	few	TRBD1	TRBJ1-2	CAWRTRTGQYGYTF	TGTGCCTGGAGGACCAGGACAGGGCAGTATGGCTACACCTTC
TRBV10-3	NA	NA	TRBJ1-1	CAISGDVNTEAFF	TGTGCCATCAGTGGGGATGTGAACACTGAAGCTTTCTTT
TRBV2	NA	NA	TRBJ1-5	CASSAGSYNQPQHF	TGTGCCAGCAGTGCCGGTAGTTACAATCAGCCCCAGCATTTT
TRBV7-2	NA	NA	TRBJ2-7	CASSYYRTYEQYF	TGTGCCAGCAGCTATTACAGAACCTACGAGCAGTACTTC
TRBV7-9	NA	NA	TRBJ1-4	CASSFLATNEKLFF	TGTGCCAGCAGCTTCCTGGCAACTAATGAAAAACTGTTTTTT
TRBV11-1	NA	NA	TRBJ2-2	CASSLLGTGELFF	TGTGCCAGCAGCTTACTGGGGACCGGGGAGCTGTTTTTT
TRBV6-5	few	TRBD1	TRBJ1-1	CASSFGTGTSEAFF	TGTGCCAGCAGTTTCGGGACAGGGACTTCTGAAGCTTTCTTT
TRBV30	NA	NA	TRBJ1-4	CAWDRQVRGKLFF	TGTGCCTGGGACCGACAGGTTAGGGGAAAACTGTTTTTT
TRBV29-1	NA	NA	TRBJ1-6	CSVGTSYNSPLHF	TGCAGCGTAGGGACTTCCTATAATTCACCCCTCCACTTT
TRBV7-9	once	NA	TRBJ2-7	CASSLVTGASSYEQYF	TGTGCCAGCAGCTTAGTTACGGGGGCGAGCTCCTACGAGCAGTACTTC
TRBV7-9	NA	TRBD1	TRBJ1-3	CASSLSGTGLGNTIYF	TGTGCCAGCAGCTTGTCCGGGACAGGGTTGGGAAACACCATATATTTT
TRBV30	NA	TRBD1	TRBJ1-1	CAWSGQGYTEAFF	TGTGCCTGGAGCGGACAGGGGTACACTGAAGCTTTCTTT